These 25 T cell receptor beta chains share one sample of origin, sequenced in a study of blood T cell repertoires in COVID-19. Clones were sequenced by immunoSEQ multiplex PCR, and TCRdb holds only the in-frame ones, with some missing. Here the sample spans some 380,000 clones, approximately 88% being singletons. The sequencing input was PBMCs or T cells enriched from blood (not recorded which). These receptors originate from a middle-aged woman with acute COVID-19.

This chain links TRBV18 with TRBJ2-7; the D is unclear. Germline V gives CDR1 KGHSH, CDR2 LQKENI. V lost 4 bases and J lost 4, with 11 bases in between. The CDR3 runs 13 residues. The CDR3 DNA follows: TGTGCCAGCTCACGCGAGAGCGCTTACGAGCAGTACTTC. This encodes CASSRESAYEQYF.

This rearrangement joins TRBV5-6 to TRBJ1-2, with D possibly being TRBD1 (5 bases). The CDR3 spans 14 residues. V gave up 0 bases and J gave up 7 bases, with 13 bases separating them. From germline, CDR1 is SGHDT and CDR2 YYEEEE. CDR3 bases: TGTGCCAGCAGCTTGGAGGGGTTTGACGTTGGCTACACCTTC. Amino acid sequence: CASSLEGFDVGYTF.

The rearrangement joins TRBV29-1 to TRBJ2-7; D gene ambiguous. V dropped 5 bases and J dropped 2 bases, with 13 bases sitting between them. The CDR3 has 13 residues. CDR1 is SQVTM, CDR2 ANQGSEA, per germline. CDR3 sequence reads: CSVSYTTTYEQYF. CDR3 sequence (DNA): TGCAGCGTTTCTTACACAACCACCTACGAGCAGTACTTC.

The rearrangement joins TRBV3-1 (or the pseudogene TRBV3-2) to TRBJ2-5; a possible D gene is TRBD2 (7 bases). Trimming shortened V by 0 bases and J by 5 bases, and 13 bases separated the two germline ends. Germline V gene data show CDR1 as LGHDT and CDR2 as YNNKEL (reference sequence). This CDR3 comprises 15 residues. The CDR3 loop reads CASSQERGGGETQYF. CDR3 nucleotide sequence: TGTGCCAGCAGCCAAGAGCGAGGCGGGGGCGAGACCCAGTACTTC.

J is TRBJ1-1 and V is TRBV2, with 9 bases that match TRBD1. The trim removed 6 bases at V and 6 bases at J, leaving 5 bases unmatched. The germline V gene has CDR1 SNHLY and CDR2 FYNNEI. The CDR3 has 13 residues. As DNA, the CDR3 is TGTGCCAGCAGCGGACAGGGGAGATCTGAAGCTTTCTTT. It is translated as CASSGQGRSEAFF.

In DNA form, the CDR3 reads TGTGCCAGTACCGCAGGGGGGTGGGGTGGCTACACCTTC. This gives the protein CASTAGGWGGYTF. The V gene is TRBV2, the J gene TRBJ1-2, with 7 bases matching TRBD1. CDR3 length: 13 residues. The germline CDR1 and CDR2 sequences are SNHLY and FYNNEI. J lost 7 bases, V lost 9 bases, and 11 bases had no gene match.

This CDR3 is CASGLSSGTGSYEQYF. The DNA for the CDR3 is TGTGCCAGCGGCCTCTCTTCTGGGACAGGGTCTTACGAGCAGTACTTC. The chain couples TRBV7-6 to TRBJ2-7; 9 bases match TRBD1. Trimming at V came to 8 bases and at J to 4 bases, leaving 15 bases not matched to a gene. The CDR3 is made up of 16 amino acids. Germline V gives CDR1 SGHVS, CDR2 FNYEAQ.

This chain connects TRBV7-9 to TRBJ1-1; D uncertain. V was cut by 6 bases and J by 1 base, with 9 bases left in between. The CDR3 covers 13 residues. Germline CDR1 SEHNR, CDR2 FQNEAQ (reference sequence). The CDR3 here is CASSQSTNTEAFF. CDR3 DNA: TGTGCCAGCAGTCAAAGCACGAACACTGAAGCTTTCTTT.

The genes are TRBV3-1 (or the pseudogene TRBV3-2) and TRBJ2-3; unclear D gene. V lost 3 bases and J lost 1, with 8 bases in between. Germline V gene data show CDR1 as LGHDT and CDR2 as YNNKEL (reference sequence). CDR3 length: 14 amino acids. This CDR3 reads CASSQTERTDTQYF. DNA of the CDR3: TGTGCCAGCAGCCAGACTGAACGCACAGATACGCAGTATTTT.

This clone was detected once. The chain links TRBV3-1 (or the pseudogene TRBV3-2) to TRBJ2-1; the D is unclear. The CDR3 sequence is 13 residues long. Trimming cost V 4 bases and J 8 bases, with 12 bases left between them. Germline CDR1 and CDR2: LGHDT and YNNKEL (reference sequence). CDR3 region: CASSLSPRYEQFF. The CDR3 coding sequence is TGTGCCAGCAGCCTCTCCCCCCGTTATGAGCAGTTCTTC.

The chain couples TRBV5-6 to TRBJ2-2; TRBD1 aligns across 7 bases. CDR1 is SGHDT, CDR2 YYEEEE, per germline. The junction had 6 bases not matched to a gene; V was cut back by 1 base and J by 0 bases. The CDR3 spans 17 residues. The CDR3 loop is CASSLMGQHANTGELFF. The CDR3 DNA is TGTGCCAGCAGCTTGATGGGACAGCACGCGAACACCGGGGAGCTGTTTTTT.

A single count supports this clone. The V gene is TRBV5-1, the J gene TRBJ2-2; the match to TRBD2 covers 8 bases. Trimming at V came to 2 bases and at J to 1 base, leaving 1 base not matched to a gene. The CDR3 consists of 15 residues. Per germline, CDR1 SGHRS and CDR2 YFSETQ. CDR3 in DNA: TGCGCCAGCAGCTTAGCGGGGGAGAACACCGGGGAGCTGTTTTTT. This codes for CASSLAGENTGELFF. Filled out from reference TRBV5-1 and TRBJ2-2, the complete variable domain reads KAGVTQTPRYLIKTRGQQVTLSCSPISGHRSVSWYQQTPGQGLQFLFEYFSETQRNKGNFPGRFSGRQFSNSRSEMNVSTLELGDSALYLCASSLAGENTGELFFGEGSRLTVL.

This chain joins TRBV6-1 and TRBJ2-7, with D possibly TRBD2 on 6 matching bases. Trimming shortened V by 2 bases and J by 7 bases, and 12 bases separated the two germline ends. The germline V gene encodes CDR1 MNHNS and CDR2 SASEGT. This CDR3 has 13 residues. CDR3 DNA: TGTGCCAGCAGTGAATGGGGGGTGGGGGAGCAGTACTTC. It encodes CASSEWGVGEQYF.

The chain links TRBV27 to TRBJ2-7; D remains ambiguous. With 5 bases removed from V and 2 bases from J, the gap between germline ends came to 10 bases. The CDR3 totals 13 residues. Germline-derived CDR1 and CDR2 are MNHEY and SMNVEV (reference sequence). DNA of the CDR3: TGTGCCAGCAGTCCCCGAAGCACCTACGAGCAGTACTTC. Protein product: CASSPRSTYEQYF.

This clone appeared once. This CDR3 is CASSDLDSTGSGNTIYF. The CDR3 region has the DNA TGTGCCAGCAGTGACCTGGACAGTACAGGCTCTGGAAACACCATATATTTT. The chain employs TRBV25-1 and TRBJ1-3; TRBD1 might be the D (6 bases). With 3 bases removed from V and 0 bases from J, the gap between germline ends came to 15 bases. The germline V gene encodes CDR1 MGHDK and CDR2 SYGVNS. The CDR3 sequence is 17 residues long.

The chain combines TRBV20-1 with TRBJ2-5; D is unclear. The V end lost 3 bases, the J end lost 7 bases, and 9 bases lay between the germline ends. CDR1 DFQATT and CDR2 SNEGSKA come from the germline V gene (reference sequence). This CDR3 comprises 11 residues. Written as DNA, the CDR3 is TGCAGTGCTAGTAGATCGGGGACCCAGTACTTC. It is translated as CSASRSGTQYF.

The rearrangement links TRBV5-6 to TRBJ1-6; a possible D gene is TRBD1 (5 bases). Deletions cut 4 bases from V and 8 bases from J, with 16 bases between. This CDR3 is built from 15 residues. The V gene's germline CDR1 is SGHDT and CDR2 YYEEEE. The CDR3 sequence is CASSPIGGKHSPLHF. As DNA, the CDR3 is TGTGCCAGCAGCCCTATCGGGGGGAAACATTCACCCCTCCACTTT.

This rearrangement joins TRBV2 to TRBJ1-5; a weak D match, TRBD1 (5 bases). Germline assignment: CDR1 SNHLY and CDR2 FYNNEI. The CDR3 spans 18 residues. The V and J ends lost 6 bases and 0 bases respectively, with 21 bases between them. The CDR3 DNA reads TGTGCCAGCAGAGGCCTCCGGACACACAAAAATAGCAATCAGCCCCAGCATTTT. It is translated as CASRGLRTHKNSNQPQHF.

This clone was seen once. The CDR3 DNA sequence: TGTGCCACCAGTGATTTTTCAGGGGCTGGTGGCTACACCTTC. Translation gives CATSDFSGAGGYTF. The rearrangement uses TRBV24-1 and TRBJ1-2; a possible D gene is TRBD1 (6 bases). This CDR3 contains 14 residues. Germline V gene data show CDR1 as KGHDR and CDR2 as SFDVKD. V lost 1 base and J lost 7, with 12 bases in between.

V is TRBV7-9 and J is TRBJ1-4; the D is unclear. The germline V and J ends were trimmed by 1 base and 1 base, with 7 bases remaining between them. This CDR3 spans 15 amino acids. Per germline, CDR1 SEHNR and CDR2 FQNEAQ (reference sequence). This chain's CDR3 is CASSLGEGTNEKLFF. The CDR3 nucleotides read TGTGCCAGCAGCTTAGGGGAGGGAACTAATGAAAAACTGTTTTTT. The whole variable domain, filled in from reference TRBV7-9 and TRBJ1-4, reads DTGVSQNPRHKITKRGQNVTFRCDPISEHNRLYWYRQTLGQGPEFLTYFQNEAQLEKSRLLSDRFSAERPKGSFSTLEIQRTEQGDSAMYLCASSLGEGTNEKLFFGSGTQLSVL.

The chain combines TRBV3-1 (or the pseudogene TRBV3-2) with TRBJ2-5; 10 bases match TRBD2. Losses at the gene ends were 1 base for V and 0 bases for J; bases not matched to a gene: 2. From germline, CDR1 is LGHDT and CDR2 YNNKEL (reference sequence). This CDR3 is built from 16 residues. The CDR3 nucleotides read TGTGCCAGCAGCCAAGTGGGACTAGCGTACCAAGAGACCCAGTACTTC. Translation gives CASSQVGLAYQETQYF.

The chain uses TRBV30 and TRBJ1-6, with a possible D match to TRBD1 (5 bases). The CDR3 covers 13 residues. The V gene lost 3 bases and the J gene lost 9 bases, with 12 bases spanning the gap. CDR1 is GTSNPN, CDR2 SVGIG, per germline (reference sequence). For the CDR3, the DNA is TGTGCCTGGAGGGACGACAGATTTTCACCCCTCCACTTT. Protein product: CAWRDDRFSPLHF.

This chain uses TRBV4-2 with TRBJ1-2, with 7 bases fitting TRBD1. This CDR3 has 17 residues. CDR1 and CDR2 (germline): LGHNA, YNFKEQ. J lost 0 bases, V lost 1 base, and 8 bases had no gene match. CDR3 sequence (DNA): TGTGCCAGCAGCCAAGGCGCAACAGGGGCCCCTAACTATGGCTACACCTTC. It codes for CASSQGATGAPNYGYTF.

The chain uses TRBV7-6 and TRBJ2-1, with TRBD2 as a possible D gene (6 bases). Trimming took 4 bases from V and 6 from J, leaving 10 bases between them. The CDR3 extends over 13 amino acids. In germline, CDR1 is SGHVS, CDR2 FNYEAQ. DNA for the CDR3: TGTGCCAGCAGCTCGACTAGGATCAATGAGCAGTTCTTC. Encoded protein: CASSSTRINEQFF. Together with reference TRBV7-6 and TRBJ2-1, the CDR3 gives the full variable domain: GAGVSQSPRYKVTKRGQDVALRCDPISGHVSLYWYRQALGQGPEFLTYFNYEAQQDKSGLPNDRFSAERPEGSISTLTIQRTEQRDSAMYRCASSSTRINEQFFGPGTRLTVL.

The chain has TRBV5-1 and TRBJ2-1; 8 nucleotides line up with TRBD2. CDR1 is SGHRS and CDR2 is YFSETQ in the germline V gene. The CDR3 length is 17 residues. Trimming at V came to 4 bases and at J to 5 bases, leaving 14 bases not matched to a gene. In DNA form, the CDR3 reads TGCGCCAGCAGCACCCAGGGGCGGGGGGTCACAGACAATGAGCAGTTCTTC. This gives the protein CASSTQGRGVTDNEQFF.